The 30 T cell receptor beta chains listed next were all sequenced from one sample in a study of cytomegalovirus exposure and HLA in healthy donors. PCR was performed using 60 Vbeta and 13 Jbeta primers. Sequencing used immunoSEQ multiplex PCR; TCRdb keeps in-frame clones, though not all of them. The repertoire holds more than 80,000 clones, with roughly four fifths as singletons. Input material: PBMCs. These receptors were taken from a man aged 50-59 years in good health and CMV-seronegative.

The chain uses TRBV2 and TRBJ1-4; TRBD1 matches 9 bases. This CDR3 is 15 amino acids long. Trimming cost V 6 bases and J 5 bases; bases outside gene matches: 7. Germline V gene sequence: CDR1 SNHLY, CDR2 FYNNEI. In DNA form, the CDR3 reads TGTGCCAGCAGCAAATCGGGACAGGGAAATGAAAAACTGTTTTTT. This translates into CASSKSGQGNEKLFF.

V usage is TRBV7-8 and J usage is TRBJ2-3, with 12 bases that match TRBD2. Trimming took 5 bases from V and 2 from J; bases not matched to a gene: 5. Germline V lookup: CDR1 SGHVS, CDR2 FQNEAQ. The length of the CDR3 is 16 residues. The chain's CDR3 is CASSELAGGYTDTQYF. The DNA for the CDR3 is TGTGCCAGCAGCGAACTAGCGGGGGGTTACACAGATACGCAGTATTTT.

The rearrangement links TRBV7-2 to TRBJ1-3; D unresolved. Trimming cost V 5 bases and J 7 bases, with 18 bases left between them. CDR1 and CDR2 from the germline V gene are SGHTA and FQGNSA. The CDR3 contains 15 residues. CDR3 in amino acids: CASSPAGGIRNTIYF. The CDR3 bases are TGTGCCAGCAGCCCGGCGGGTGGGATTCGGAACACCATATATTTT.

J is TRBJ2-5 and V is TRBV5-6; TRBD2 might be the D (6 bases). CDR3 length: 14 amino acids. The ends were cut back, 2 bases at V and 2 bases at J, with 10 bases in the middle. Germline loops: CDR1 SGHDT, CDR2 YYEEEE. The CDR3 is CASSFGGGQETQYF. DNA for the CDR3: TGTGCCAGCAGCTTTGGGGGAGGACAAGAGACCCAGTACTTC.

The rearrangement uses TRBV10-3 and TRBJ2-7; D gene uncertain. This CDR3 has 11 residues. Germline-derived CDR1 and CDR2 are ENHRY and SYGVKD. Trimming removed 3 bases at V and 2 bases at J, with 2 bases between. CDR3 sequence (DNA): TGTGCCATCAGTGACGCCTACGAGCAGTACTTC. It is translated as CAISDAYEQYF.

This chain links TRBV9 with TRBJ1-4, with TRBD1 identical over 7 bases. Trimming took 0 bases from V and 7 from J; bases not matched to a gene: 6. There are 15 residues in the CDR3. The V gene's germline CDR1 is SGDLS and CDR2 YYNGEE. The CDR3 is CASSVAQGGTEKLFF. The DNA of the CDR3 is TGTGCCAGCAGCGTAGCTCAAGGGGGCACTGAAAAACTGTTTTTT. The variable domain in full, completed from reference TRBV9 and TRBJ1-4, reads DSGVTQTPKHLITATGQRVTLRCSPRSGDLSVYWYQQSLDQGLQFLIQYYNGEERAKGNILERFSAQQFPDLHSELNLSSLELGDSALYFCASSVAQGGTEKLFFGSGTQLSVL.

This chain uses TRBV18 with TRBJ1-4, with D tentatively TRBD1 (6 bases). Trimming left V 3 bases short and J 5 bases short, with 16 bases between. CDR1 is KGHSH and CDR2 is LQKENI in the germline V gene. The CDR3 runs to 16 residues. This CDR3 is CASSPGTNRGNEKLFF. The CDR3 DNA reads TGTGCCAGCTCACCGGGGACAAATCGGGGAAATGAAAAACTGTTTTTT.

DNA for the CDR3: TGTGCCAGCAGCTTAACGAAGCGGGGGGGCCCGGGCGGGGAGCTGTTTTTT. It yields the protein CASSLTKRGGPGGELFF. The chain employs TRBV7-3 and TRBJ2-2; the match to TRBD2 covers 10 bases. This CDR3 is built from 17 residues. The V gene end was trimmed by 0 bases and the J gene end by 7 bases; junction bases not matched to a gene: 8. CDR1 is SGHTA and CDR2 is FQGTGA in the germline V gene.

CDR3 region: CASIKRDRGPGGYTF. CDR3 sequence (DNA): TGTGCCAGTATTAAGAGGGACAGGGGGCCTGGTGGCTACACCTTC. The chain is built from TRBV19 and TRBJ1-2, with 12 bases aligning to TRBD1. Germline V gene lookup returns CDR1 LNHDA and CDR2 SQIVND (reference sequence). V trimming: 7 bases; J trimming: 7 bases; junction bases outside the gene matches: 10. The CDR3 spans 15 residues.

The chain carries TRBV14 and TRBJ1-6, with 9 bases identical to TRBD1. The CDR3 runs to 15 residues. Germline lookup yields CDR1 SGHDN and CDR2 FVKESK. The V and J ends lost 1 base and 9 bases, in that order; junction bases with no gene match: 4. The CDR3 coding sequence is TGTGCCAGCAGCCAAGTAGGACAGGGGATTTCACCCCTCCACTTT. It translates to CASSQVGQGISPLHF.

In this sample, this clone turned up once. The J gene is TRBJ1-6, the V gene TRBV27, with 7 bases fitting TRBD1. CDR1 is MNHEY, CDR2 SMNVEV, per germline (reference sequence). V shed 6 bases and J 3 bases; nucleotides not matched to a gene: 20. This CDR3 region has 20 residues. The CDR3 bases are TGTGCCAGCAGCCCTAGCAAAGTGCGATCCAGGACAGGCTATAATTCACCCCTCCACTTT. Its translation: CASSPSKVRSRTGYNSPLHF.

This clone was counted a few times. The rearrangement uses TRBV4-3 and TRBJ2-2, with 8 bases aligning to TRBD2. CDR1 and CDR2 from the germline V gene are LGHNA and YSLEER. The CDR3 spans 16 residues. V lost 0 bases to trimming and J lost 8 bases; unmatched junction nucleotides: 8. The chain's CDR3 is CASSQETGGILGELFF. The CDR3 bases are TGCGCCAGCAGCCAAGAAACGGGGGGGATTTTGGGGGAGCTGTTTTTT.

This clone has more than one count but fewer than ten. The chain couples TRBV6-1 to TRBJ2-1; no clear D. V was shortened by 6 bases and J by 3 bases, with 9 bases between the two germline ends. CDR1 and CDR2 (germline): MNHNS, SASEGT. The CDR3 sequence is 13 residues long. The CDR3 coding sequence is TGTGCCAGCAGCGGCAACAGCTACAATGAGCAGTTCTTC. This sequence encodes CASSGNSYNEQFF.

The DNA for the CDR3 is TGTGCCAGCAGTGAGTCAGGGGTTTGGATGAACACTGAAGCTTTCTTT. Translating it yields CASSESGVWMNTEAFF. The rearrangement joins TRBV6-1 to TRBJ1-1; D is perhaps TRBD1 (6 bases). With 3 bases removed from V and 0 bases from J, the gap between germline ends came to 14 bases. Germline-derived CDR1 and CDR2 are MNHNS and SASEGT. The CDR3 has 16 amino acids.

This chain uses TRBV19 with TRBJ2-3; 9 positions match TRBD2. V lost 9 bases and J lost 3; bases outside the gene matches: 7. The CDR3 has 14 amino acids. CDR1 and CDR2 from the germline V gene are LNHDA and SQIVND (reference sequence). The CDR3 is CASEAAGGTDTQYF. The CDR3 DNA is TGTGCCAGCGAAGCGGCGGGGGGGACAGATACGCAGTATTTT.

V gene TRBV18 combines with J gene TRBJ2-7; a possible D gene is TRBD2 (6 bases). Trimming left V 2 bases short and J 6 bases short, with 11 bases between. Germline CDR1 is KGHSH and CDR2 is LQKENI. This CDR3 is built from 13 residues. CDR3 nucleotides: TGTGCCAGCTCACCAAGTATGGGAGGCGAGCAGTACTTC. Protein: CASSPSMGGEQYF.

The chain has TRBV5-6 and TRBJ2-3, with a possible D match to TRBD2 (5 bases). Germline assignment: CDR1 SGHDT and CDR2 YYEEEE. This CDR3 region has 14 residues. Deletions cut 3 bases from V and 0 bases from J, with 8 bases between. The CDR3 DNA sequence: TGTGCCAGCAGCTCCGAGCGGAGCACAGATACGCAGTATTTT. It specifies CASSSERSTDTQYF.

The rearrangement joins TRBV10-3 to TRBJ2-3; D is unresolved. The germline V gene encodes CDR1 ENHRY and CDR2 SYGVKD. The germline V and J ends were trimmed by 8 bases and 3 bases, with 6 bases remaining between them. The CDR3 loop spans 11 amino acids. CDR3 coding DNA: TGTGCCATCCGCGCGACAGATACGCAGTATTTT. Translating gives CAIRATDTQYF.

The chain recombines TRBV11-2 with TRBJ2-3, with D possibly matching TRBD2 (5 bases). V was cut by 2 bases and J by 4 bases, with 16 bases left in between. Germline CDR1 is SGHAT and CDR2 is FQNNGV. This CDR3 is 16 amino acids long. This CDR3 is CASSLSTRLASDTQYF. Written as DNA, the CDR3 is TGTGCCAGCAGCTTATCTACGCGGCTAGCCTCAGATACGCAGTATTTT.

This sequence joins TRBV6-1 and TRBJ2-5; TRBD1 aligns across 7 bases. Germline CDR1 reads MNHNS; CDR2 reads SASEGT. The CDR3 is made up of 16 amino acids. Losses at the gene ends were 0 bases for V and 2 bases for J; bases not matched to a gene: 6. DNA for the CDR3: TGTGCCAGCAGTGAAGCTCCGGGACAGCGTCAAGAGACCCAGTACTTC. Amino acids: CASSEAPGQRQETQYF.

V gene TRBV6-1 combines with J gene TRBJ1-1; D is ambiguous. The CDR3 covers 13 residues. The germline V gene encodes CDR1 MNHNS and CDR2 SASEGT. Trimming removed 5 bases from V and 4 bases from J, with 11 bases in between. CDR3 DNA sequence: TGTGCCAGCAGTTATCTTGGGAGCACTGAAGCTTTCTTT. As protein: CASSYLGSTEAFF.

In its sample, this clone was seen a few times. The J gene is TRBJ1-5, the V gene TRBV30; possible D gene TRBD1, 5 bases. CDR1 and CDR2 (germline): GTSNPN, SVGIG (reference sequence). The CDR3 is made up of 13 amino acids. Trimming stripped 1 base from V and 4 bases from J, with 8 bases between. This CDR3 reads CAWSATGNQPQHF. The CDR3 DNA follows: TGTGCCTGGAGTGCAACAGGTAATCAGCCCCAGCATTTT.

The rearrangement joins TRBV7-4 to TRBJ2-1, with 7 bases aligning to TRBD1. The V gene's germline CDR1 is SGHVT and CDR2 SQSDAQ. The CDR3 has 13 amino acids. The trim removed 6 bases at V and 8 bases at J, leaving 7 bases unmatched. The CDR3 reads CASRTGQADEQFF. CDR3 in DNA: TGTGCCAGCAGGACCGGACAGGCGGATGAGCAGTTCTTC.

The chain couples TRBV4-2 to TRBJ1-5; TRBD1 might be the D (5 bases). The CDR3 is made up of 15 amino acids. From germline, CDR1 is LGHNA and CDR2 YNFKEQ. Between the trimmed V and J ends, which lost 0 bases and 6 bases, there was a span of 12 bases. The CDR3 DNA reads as TGTGCCAGCAGCCAAGAAGGGCAGGGAGGTCAGCCCCAGCATTTT. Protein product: CASSQEGQGGQPQHF.

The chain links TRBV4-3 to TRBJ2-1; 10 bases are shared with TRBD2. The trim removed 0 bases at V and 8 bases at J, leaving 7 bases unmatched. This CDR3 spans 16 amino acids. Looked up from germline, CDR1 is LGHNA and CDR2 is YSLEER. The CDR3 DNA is TGCGCCAGCAGCCAAGATTCGGGTAGCGGGGGGTATGAGCAGTTCTTC. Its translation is CASSQDSGSGGYEQFF.

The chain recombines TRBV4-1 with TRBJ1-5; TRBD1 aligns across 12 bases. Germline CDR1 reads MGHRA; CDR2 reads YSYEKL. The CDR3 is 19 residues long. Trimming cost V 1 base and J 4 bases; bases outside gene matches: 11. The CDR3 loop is CASSQVPGTGGRRNQPQHF. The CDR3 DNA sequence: TGCGCCAGCAGCCAAGTTCCGGGGACAGGGGGCAGAAGGAATCAGCCCCAGCATTTT.

This CDR3 reads CASSLDRDRVTGELFF. In DNA, the CDR3 is TGTGCCAGCAGCTTAGACCGGGACAGGGTGACCGGGGAGCTGTTTTTT. The gene calls are TRBV7-2 and TRBJ2-2; 9 positions match TRBD1. Germline trimming cut 1 base from V and 5 bases from J; bases unmatched to any gene: 5. CDR1 is SGHTA, CDR2 FQGNSA, per germline. The CDR3 consists of 16 residues.

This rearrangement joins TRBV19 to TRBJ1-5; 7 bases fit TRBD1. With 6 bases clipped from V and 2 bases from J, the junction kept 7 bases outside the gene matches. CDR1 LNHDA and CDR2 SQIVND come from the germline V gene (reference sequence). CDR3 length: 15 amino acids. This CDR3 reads CASSDTGAGNQPQHF. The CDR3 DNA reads TGTGCCAGTAGCGACACAGGGGCGGGCAATCAGCCCCAGCATTTT.

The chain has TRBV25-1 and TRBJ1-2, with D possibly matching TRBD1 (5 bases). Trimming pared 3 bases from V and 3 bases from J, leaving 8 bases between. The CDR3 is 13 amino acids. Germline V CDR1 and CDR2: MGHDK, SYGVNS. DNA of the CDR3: TGTGCCAGCAGTGATTTAGGGGACTATGGCTACACCTTC. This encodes CASSDLGDYGYTF.

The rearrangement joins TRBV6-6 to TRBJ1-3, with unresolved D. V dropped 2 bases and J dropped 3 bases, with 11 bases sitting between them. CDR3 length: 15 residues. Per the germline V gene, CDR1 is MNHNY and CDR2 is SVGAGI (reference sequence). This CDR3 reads CASSYGGGGGNTIYF. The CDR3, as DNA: TGTGCCAGCAGTTACGGAGGCGGCGGTGGAAACACCATATATTTT.